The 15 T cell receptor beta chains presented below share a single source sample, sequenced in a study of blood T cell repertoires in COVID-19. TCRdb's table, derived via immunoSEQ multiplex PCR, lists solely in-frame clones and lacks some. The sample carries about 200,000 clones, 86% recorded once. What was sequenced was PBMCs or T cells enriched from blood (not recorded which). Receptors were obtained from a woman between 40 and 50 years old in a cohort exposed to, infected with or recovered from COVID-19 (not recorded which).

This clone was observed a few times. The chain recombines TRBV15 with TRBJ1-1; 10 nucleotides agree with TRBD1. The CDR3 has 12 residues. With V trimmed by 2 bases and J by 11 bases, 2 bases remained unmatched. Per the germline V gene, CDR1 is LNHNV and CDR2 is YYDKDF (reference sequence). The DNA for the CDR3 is TGTGCCACCAGCAGACCGGACAGGGGGGCTTTCTTT. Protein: CATSRPDRGAFF.

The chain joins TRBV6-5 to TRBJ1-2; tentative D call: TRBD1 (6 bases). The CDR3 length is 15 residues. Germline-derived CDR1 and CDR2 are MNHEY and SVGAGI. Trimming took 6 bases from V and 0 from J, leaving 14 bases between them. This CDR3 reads CASSPQGTANYGYTF. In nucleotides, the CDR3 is TGTGCCAGCAGCCCCCAGGGGACCGCTAACTATGGCTACACCTTC.

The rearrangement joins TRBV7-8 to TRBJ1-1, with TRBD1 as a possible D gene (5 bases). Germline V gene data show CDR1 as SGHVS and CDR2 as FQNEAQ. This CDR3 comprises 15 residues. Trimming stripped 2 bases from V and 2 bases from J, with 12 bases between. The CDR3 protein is CASSLYPGLNTEAFF. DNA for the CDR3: TGTGCCAGCAGCTTATACCCAGGGCTTAACACTGAAGCTTTCTTT.

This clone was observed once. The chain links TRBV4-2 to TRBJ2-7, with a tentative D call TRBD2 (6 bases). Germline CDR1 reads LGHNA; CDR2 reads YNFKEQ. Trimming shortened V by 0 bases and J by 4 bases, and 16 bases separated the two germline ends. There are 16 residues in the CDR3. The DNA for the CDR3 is TGTGCCAGCAGCCAAGAGTGGGCCCTTAGCGGATACGAGCAGTACTTC. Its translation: CASSQEWALSGYEQYF.

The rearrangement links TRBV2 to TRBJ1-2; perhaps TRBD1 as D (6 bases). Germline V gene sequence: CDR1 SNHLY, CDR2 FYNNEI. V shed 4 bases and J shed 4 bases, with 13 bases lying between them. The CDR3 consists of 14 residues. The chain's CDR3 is CASSGLQGRYGYTF. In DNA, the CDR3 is TGTGCCAGCAGTGGTTTACAGGGTCGCTATGGCTACACCTTC.

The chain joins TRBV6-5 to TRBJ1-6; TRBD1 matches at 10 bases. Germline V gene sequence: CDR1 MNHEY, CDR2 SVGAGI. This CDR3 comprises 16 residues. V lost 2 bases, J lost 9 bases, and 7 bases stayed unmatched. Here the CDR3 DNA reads TGTGCCAGCAGTTACGTACCGGGACAGGGGTCTTCACCCCTCCACTTT. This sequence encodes CASSYVPGQGSSPLHF.

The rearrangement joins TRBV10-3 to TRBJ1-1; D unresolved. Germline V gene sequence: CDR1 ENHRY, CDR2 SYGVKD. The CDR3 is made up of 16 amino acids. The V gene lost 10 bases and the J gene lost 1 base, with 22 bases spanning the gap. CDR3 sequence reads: CATHTPGRLGNTEAFF. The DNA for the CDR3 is TGTGCCACCCATACCCCAGGCAGGCTGGGGAACACTGAAGCTTTCTTT.

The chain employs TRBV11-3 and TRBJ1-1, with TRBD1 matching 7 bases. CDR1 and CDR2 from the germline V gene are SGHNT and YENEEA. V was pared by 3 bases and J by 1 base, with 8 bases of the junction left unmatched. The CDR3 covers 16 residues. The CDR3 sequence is CASSFWRGQSNTEAFF. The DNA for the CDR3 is TGTGCCAGCAGCTTTTGGAGGGGACAGTCGAACACTGAAGCTTTCTTT.

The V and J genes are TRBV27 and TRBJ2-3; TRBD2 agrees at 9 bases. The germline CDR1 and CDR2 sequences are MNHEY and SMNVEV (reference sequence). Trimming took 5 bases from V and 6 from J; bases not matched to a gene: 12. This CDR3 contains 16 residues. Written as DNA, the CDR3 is TGTGCCAGCAGTACCTCTATAGCGGGAGTAGTTGATACGCAGTATTTT. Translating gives CASSTSIAGVVDTQYF.

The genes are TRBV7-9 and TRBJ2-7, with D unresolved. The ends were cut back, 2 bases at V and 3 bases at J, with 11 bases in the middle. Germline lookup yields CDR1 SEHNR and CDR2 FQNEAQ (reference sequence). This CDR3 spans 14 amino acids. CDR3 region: CASSLLERYYEQYF. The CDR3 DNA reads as TGTGCCAGCAGCTTATTAGAGAGGTACTACGAGCAGTACTTC. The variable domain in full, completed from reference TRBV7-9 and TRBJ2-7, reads DTGVSQNPRHKITKRGQNVTFRCDPISEHNRLYWYRQTLGQGPEFLTYFQNEAQLEKSRLLSDRFSAERPKGSFSTLEIQRTEQGDSAMYLCASSLLERYYEQYFGPGTRLTVT.

Here the CDR3 DNA reads TGTGCCAGCAGCAGGGAAGCCTACGAGCAGTACTTC. Translating gives CASSREAYEQYF. V usage is TRBV6-5 and J usage is TRBJ2-7, with D possibly matching TRBD1 (5 bases). CDR1 and CDR2 from the germline V gene are MNHEY and SVGAGI. This CDR3 has 12 amino acids. V gave up 6 bases and J gave up 2 bases, with 8 bases separating them.

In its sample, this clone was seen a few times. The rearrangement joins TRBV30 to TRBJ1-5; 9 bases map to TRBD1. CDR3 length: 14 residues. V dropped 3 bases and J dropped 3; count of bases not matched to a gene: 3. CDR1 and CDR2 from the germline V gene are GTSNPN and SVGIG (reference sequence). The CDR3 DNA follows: TGTGCCTGGAGGAGACAGGGGGACAATCAGCCCCAGCATTTT. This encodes CAWRRQGDNQPQHF.

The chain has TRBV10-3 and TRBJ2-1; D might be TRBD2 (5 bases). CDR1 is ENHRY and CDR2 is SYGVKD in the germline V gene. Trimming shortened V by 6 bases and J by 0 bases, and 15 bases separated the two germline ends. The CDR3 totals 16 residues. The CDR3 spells CAIRAQLGGSYNEQFF. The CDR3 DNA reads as TGTGCCATCAGAGCACAACTAGGCGGCTCCTACAATGAGCAGTTCTTC.

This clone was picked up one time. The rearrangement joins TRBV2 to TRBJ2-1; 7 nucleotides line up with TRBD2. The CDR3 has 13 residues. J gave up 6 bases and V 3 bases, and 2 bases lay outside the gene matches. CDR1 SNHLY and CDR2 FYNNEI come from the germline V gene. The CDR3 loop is CASSEREGNEQFF. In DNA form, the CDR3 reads TGTGCCAGCAGTGAGAGGGAGGGCAATGAGCAGTTCTTC.

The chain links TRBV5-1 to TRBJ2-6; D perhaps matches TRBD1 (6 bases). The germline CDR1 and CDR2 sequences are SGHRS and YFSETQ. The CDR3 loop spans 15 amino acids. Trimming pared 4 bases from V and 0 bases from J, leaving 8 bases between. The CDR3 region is CASSTGFSGANVLTF. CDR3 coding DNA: TGCGCCAGCAGCACAGGGTTCTCTGGGGCCAACGTCCTGACTTTC.